The clone carrying this T cell receptor beta chain was picked up a small number of times. Its matching antigen is unknown. These data are taken from a study of T cell repertoires in cytomegalovirus infection. Overall study: Matching HLA type, along with CMV infection, was indicated by public TCR beta signatures.

Per germline, CDR1 DFQATT and CDR2 SNEGSKA (reference sequence). This CDR3 comprises 14 residues. The V gene lost 3 bases and the J gene lost 4 bases, with 16 bases spanning the gap. TCRdb recomputed calls from the reads with MiXCR, one row per CDR3 protein. The top ten clones hold 1.6% of a sample with approximately 240,000 distinct CDR3 sequences, 10% to 15% of them seen once. The study, taken as a whole, reports: HLA-C-restricted TCR beta clonotypes specific for CMV led the ex vivo response. The cumulative frequency of public TCR beta families distinguished individuals who carried CMV together with the relevant HLA.

This receptor was identified in a human donor in good health (CMV status not recorded). Some clones in this sample may be carry-over from other donors' samples. The V and J genes are TRBV20-1 and TRBJ2-7; possibly TRBD1 for D (6 bases). What was sequenced was PBMCs. CDR3 residues: CSARPLQGWYEQYF. The CDR3 coding sequence is TGCAGTGCTAGGCCTTTACAGGGTTGGTACGAGCAGTACTTC.